The source of this T cell receptor (beta chain) is a study of breast tumors, draining lymph nodes, adjacent tissues. The CDR3 sequence is 12 residues long. Germline assignment: CDR1 SQVTM and CDR2 ANQGSEA. V gave up 6 bases and J gave up 7 bases, with 15 bases separating them. The study's findings and limits: Tumors had less TCR diversity than lymph nodes, more than nontumor tissue.

The table lists this clonotype with many counts. Its antigen is as yet unknown. The lymph nodes were axillary draining lymph nodes from breast cancer patients. Each CDR3 protein gets one entry after TCRdb re-called the multiplex PCR reads with MiXCR. The table shows some 110,000 distinct CDR3 sequences, with under 40% occurring only once. This rearrangement joins TRBV29-1 to TRBJ1-1, with D perhaps TRBD1 (5 bases). Input material: axillary lymph node tissue. This TCR was sampled from a female donor with breast cancer. Some clones in this sample may be carry-over from other donors' samples. This chain's CDR3 is CSVKTGAVEAFF. The CDR3 DNA reads as TGCAGCGTGAAAACAGGAGCGGTTGAAGCTTTCTTT.